A single sample is the source of the 14 T cell receptor beta chains below, sequenced in a study of blood T cell repertoires in COVID-19. Assay used: immunoSEQ multiplex PCR; TCRdb lists only in-frame clones, some missing. The repertoire holds about 75,000 clones, with more than 70% as singletons. Sequencing input: peripheral blood. Source of these receptors: a human donor in a cohort sampled during active COVID-19.

The chain has TRBV6-1 and TRBJ2-6, with unresolved D. Germline V gives CDR1 MNHNS, CDR2 SASEGT. The CDR3 loop spans 18 amino acids. V was shortened by 3 bases and J by 4 bases, with 19 bases between the two germline ends. CDR3 sequence (DNA): TGTGCCAGCAGTGATTGGCGGAGACTTTATGACGGGGCCAACGTCCTGACTTTC. This sequence encodes CASSDWRRLYDGANVLTF.

J is TRBJ2-7 and V is TRBV27, with D uncertain. V dropped 2 bases and J dropped 3 bases, with 17 bases sitting between them. Germline assignment: CDR1 MNHEY and CDR2 SMNVEV (reference sequence). This CDR3 has 16 amino acids. The CDR3 bases are TGTGCCAGCAGTTTAAGTTCCGCCACTACTTTCTACGAGCAGTACTTC. This codes for CASSLSSATTFYEQYF.

The chain uses TRBV6-2 or TRBV6-3 and TRBJ2-7; 9 nucleotides align to TRBD1. The CDR3 has 15 amino acids. V shed 2 bases, J shed 4 bases, and the junction held 6 bases outside the gene matches. Germline V gene data show CDR1 as MNHEY and CDR2 as SVGEGT. In DNA, the CDR3 is TGTGCCAGCAGTTACGGGGGACAGGGTCTTTACGAGCAGTACTTC. It codes for CASSYGGQGLYEQYF.

CDR3 sequence: CSVDEAEDYGYTF. CDR3 in DNA: TGCAGCGTTGACGAAGCAGAGGACTATGGCTACACCTTC. The chain joins TRBV29-1 to TRBJ1-2; D not resolved. Germline CDR1 SQVTM, CDR2 ANQGSEA. Trimming took off 3 bases at V and 3 bases at J, with 11 bases between the two ends. The CDR3 extends over 13 amino acids.

This clone was counted a single time. The chain has TRBV2 and TRBJ2-7, with D possibly matching TRBD2 (5 bases). The V gene lost 3 bases and the J gene lost 6 bases, with 9 bases spanning the gap. The CDR3 contains 12 residues. Germline CDR1 SNHLY, CDR2 FYNNEI. The CDR3: CASSDEGPEQYF. The CDR3 region has the DNA TGTGCCAGCAGTGATGAGGGCCCCGAGCAGTACTTC.

The rearrangement uses TRBV10-1 and TRBJ2-4, with a tentative D call TRBD1 (6 bases). V dropped 4 bases and J dropped 6 bases, with 10 bases sitting between them. The germline CDR1 and CDR2 sequences are WNHNN and SYGVQD (reference sequence). The CDR3 extends over 13 amino acids. The CDR3 region has the DNA TGCGCCAGCAGTGCAGGGGCTGGAAACATTCAGTACTTC. Translating gives CASSAGAGNIQYF.

The rearrangement links TRBV2 to TRBJ2-1; 10 nucleotides line up with TRBD2. The CDR3 is made up of 14 amino acids. Germline-derived CDR1 and CDR2 are SNHLY and FYNNEI. V was pared by 6 bases and J by 7 bases, with 6 bases of the junction left unmatched. CDR3 protein: CASRTSGNMNEQFF. The DNA for the CDR3 is TGTGCCAGCAGAACTAGCGGGAATATGAATGAGCAGTTCTTC.

The chain couples TRBV7-9 to TRBJ2-6; 10 nucleotides agree with TRBD1. From germline, CDR1 is SEHNR and CDR2 FQNEAQ (reference sequence). Germline trimming cut 1 base from V and 0 bases from J; bases unmatched to any gene: 6. The CDR3 contains 19 residues. CDR3 residues: CASSLVKGQGNSGANVLTF. Written as DNA, the CDR3 is TGTGCCAGCAGCTTAGTAAAGGGACAGGGGAACTCTGGGGCCAACGTCCTGACTTTC. Drawing the rest from reference TRBV7-9 and TRBJ2-6, the complete variable domain is DTGVSQNPRHKITKRGQNVTFRCDPISEHNRLYWYRQTLGQGPEFLTYFQNEAQLEKSRLLSDRFSAERPKGSFSTLEIQRTEQGDSAMYLCASSLVKGQGNSGANVLTFGAGSRLTVL.

This clone was picked up one time. The chain joins TRBV7-2 to TRBJ2-3; weak D call: TRBD1 (5 bases). The CDR3 spans 15 residues. Germline assignment: CDR1 SGHTA and CDR2 FQGNSA. Trimming took off 5 bases at V and 1 base at J, with 13 bases between the two ends. The chain's CDR3 is CASSPQGARTDTQYF. CDR3 in DNA: TGTGCCAGCAGCCCACAAGGGGCGCGCACAGATACGCAGTATTTT.

This chain uses TRBV19 with TRBJ1-2; TRBD1 matches at 10 bases. CDR3 length: 17 amino acids. Germline CDR1 and CDR2: LNHDA and SQIVND (reference sequence). Trimming removed 5 bases from V and 4 bases from J; junction bases left unmatched: 13. CDR3 in DNA: TGTGCCAGTAGTCGACACGGGACAGGGGAATACTTCTATGGCTACACCTTC. It is translated as CASSRHGTGEYFYGYTF. The complete variable domain, with remaining parts taken from reference TRBV19 and TRBJ1-2, reads DGGITQSPKYLFRKEGQNVTLSCEQNLNHDAMYWYRQDPGQGLRLIYYSQIVNDFQKGDIAEGYSVSREKKESFPLTVTSAQKNPTAFYLCASSRHGTGEYFYGYTFGSGTRLTVV.

The chain couples TRBV11-2 to TRBJ2-7, with 10 positions matching TRBD1. Trimming took 1 base from V and 3 from J; bases not matched to a gene: 0. The CDR3 consists of 14 residues. Germline CDR1 SGHAT, CDR2 FQNNGV. The CDR3 DNA is TGTGCCAGCAGCTTAGGGACAGGGGGCTACGAGCAGTACTTC. It yields the protein CASSLGTGGYEQYF.

This chain links TRBV3-1 (or the pseudogene TRBV3-2) with TRBJ1-1; possibly TRBD1 for D (6 bases). The germline V and J ends were trimmed by 0 bases and 5 bases, with 10 bases remaining between them. Looked up from germline, CDR1 is LGHDT and CDR2 is YNNKEL (reference sequence). CDR3 length: 14 residues. The CDR3 DNA is TGTGCCAGCAGCCAAGACAGGGGTCGGACTGAAGCTTTCTTT. Translation gives CASSQDRGRTEAFF.

Here the CDR3 reads CASSPGQSSYNSPLHF. The CDR3 DNA reads as TGTGCCAGCTCACCAGGACAAAGCTCCTATAATTCACCCCTCCACTTT. This rearrangement joins TRBV18 to TRBJ1-6; D is perhaps TRBD1 (5 bases). Trimming removed 2 bases at V and 0 bases at J, with 8 bases between. This CDR3 has 16 residues. The germline V gene encodes CDR1 KGHSH and CDR2 LQKENI.

This chain's CDR3 is CASSWGGRAYNEQFF. The CDR3 DNA sequence: TGTGCCAGCAGCTGGGGGGGCAGGGCCTACAATGAGCAGTTCTTC. This rearrangement joins TRBV6-2 or TRBV6-3 to TRBJ2-1; a weak D match, TRBD2 (7 bases). CDR1 and CDR2 (germline): MNHEY, SVGEGT. This CDR3 has 15 amino acids. Trimming took off 6 bases at V and 2 bases at J, with 14 bases between the two ends.